The T cell receptor beta chain described here comes from a study of OX40 agonist ivuxolimab in advanced cancers. As for the study in general: The patients received agonistic anti-OX40 (CD134) antibody ivuxolimab.

Profiling relied on immunoSEQ multiplex PCR, and the TCRdb table lists in-frame clones only, not all of them. The sample holds some 100,000 clones, approximately 91% seen once. CDR1 is SEHNR and CDR2 is FQNEAQ in the germline V gene (reference sequence). The V gene end was trimmed by 5 bases and the J gene end by 2 bases; junction bases not matched to a gene: 6. CDR3 length: 15 residues. Sequenced material: CD4+ or CD8+ T cells sorted from blood, taken in a trial of the OX40 agonist ivuxolimab. The chain carries TRBV7-9 and TRBJ2-3; TRBD2 agrees at 8 bases. This TCR was recovered from an adult with an advanced solid tumor such as melanoma, head and neck, liver or kidney cancer. The CDR3 DNA sequence: TGTGCCAGCAGCACACGAGCGGGGGACACAGATACGCAGTATTTT. It specifies CASSTRAGDTDTQYF.